This is a list of T cell receptor beta chains from one sample in a study of T cell changes during pregnancy in multiple sclerosis. The protocol was immunoSEQ multiplex PCR, while the TCRdb copy is restricted to in-frame clones and leaves out a portion. This table holds roughly 16,000 clones, over 75% found once. This material consisted of CD8+ T cells from peripheral blood mononuclear cells, taken after pregnancy. The receptor source for this set is a female donor in good health, enrolled as a control in a pregnancy study. CDR3s leave out the opening cysteine and the closing phenylalanine or tryptophan.

j_gene,v_gene,CDR3aa
TRBJ2-3,TRBV7-8,ATNPRLAGLSTDTQY
TRBJ2-3,TRBV7-8,ASSSTGGFTDTQY
TRBJ1-2,TRBV29-1,SVGGTGGDYGYT
TRBJ2-2,TRBV27,ASSILAGGNGELF
TRBJ2-1,TRBV7-2,ASSLTSGRHNEQF
TRBJ1-1,TRBV2,ATLPGTEAF
TRBJ1-3,TRBV7-9,ASSLATGRDSGNTIY
TRBJ2-2,TRBV11-3,ASSPSGALKNTGELF
TRBJ2-7,TRBV9,ASSGSVTYEQY
TRBJ1-5,TRBV7-8,ASSLIPGVGNQPQH
TRBJ2-3,TRBV5-6,ASKGGTRAIPSMDTQY
TRBJ2-4,TRBV7-9,ASSSRDGGRGIQY
TRBJ2-3,TRBV6-1,ASSGGEFRSGTDTQY